Each of the 17 T cell receptor beta chains below was sequenced from the same sample in a study of immune evolution from preneoplasia to lung adenocarcinoma. The assay was immunoSEQ multiplex PCR, and TCRdb's table has in-frame clones only and misses some. The sample shows approximately 3,000 clones, 88% of them seen only once. The sequencing input was FFPE invasive lung adenocarcinoma tissue. The receptors originated from a person between 65 and 80 years old with invasive lung adenocarcinoma.

This clone is categorized as large. The sample carries other DNA sequences with the same CDR3. The V call is TRBV7-2, the J call TRBJ2-7; D tentatively fits TRBD1 or TRBD2 (6 bases each). Between the trimmed V and J ends, which lost 6 bases and 2 bases, there was a span of 8 bases. CDR1 is SGHTA and CDR2 is FQGNSA in the germline V gene. This CDR3 is built from 12 residues. CDR3 sequence: CASRGGPYEQYF. CDR3 nucleotide sequence: TGTGCCAGCAGAGGGGGGCCCTACGAGCAGTACTTC.

The chain carries TRBV5-1 and TRBJ2-2, with a possible D match to TRBD2 (5 bases). Germline assignment: CDR1 SGHRS and CDR2 YFSETQ. The V end was cut by 5 bases, the J end by 6 bases, with 14 bases between. The CDR3 spans 14 residues. The CDR3 spells CASREEAWAGELFF. The CDR3 region has the DNA TGCGCCAGCAGGGAGGAGGCTTGGGCCGGGGAGCTGTTTTTT.

The J gene is TRBJ2-3, the V gene TRBV7-8; no firm D call. The CDR3 totals 12 residues. The V gene's germline CDR1 is SGHVS and CDR2 FQNEAQ. The V end lost 5 bases, the J end lost 5 bases, and 8 bases lay between the germline ends. The CDR3 DNA is TGTGCCAGCAGCGCACCTCGAGATACGCAGTATTTT. Its translation is CASSAPRDTQYF.

DNA of the CDR3: TGTGCCAGTGGACTAGCGGGACCCACAGATACGCAGTATTTT. This encodes CASGLAGPTDTQYF. The chain couples TRBV7-8 to TRBJ2-3, with 12 nucleotides matching TRBD2. Germline V gene data show CDR1 as SGHVS and CDR2 as FQNEAQ. With V trimmed by 9 bases and J by 2 bases, 3 bases remained unmatched. This CDR3 is 14 amino acids long. Looking up the rest from reference TRBV7-8 and TRBJ2-3 gives the full variable domain: GAGVSQSPRYKVAKRGQDVALRCDPISGHVSLFWYQQALGQGPEFLTYFQNEAQLDKSGLPSDRFFAERPEGSVSTLKIQRTQQEDSAVYLCASGLAGPTDTQYFGPGTRLTVL.

V and J are TRBV11-3 and TRBJ2-2; 7 nucleotides match TRBD1. The V and J ends lost 6 bases and 4 bases, in that order; junction bases with no gene match: 5. There are 14 residues in the CDR3. Looked up from germline, CDR1 is SGHNT and CDR2 is YENEEA. CDR3 amino acids: CASRGDSGTGELFF. Written as DNA, the CDR3 is TGTGCCAGCAGAGGGGACAGTGGCACCGGGGAGCTGTTTTTT.

The chain links TRBV28 to TRBJ2-1; D remains unclear. Per germline, CDR1 MDHEN and CDR2 SYDVKM. The CDR3 extends over 11 amino acids. The V gene lost 8 bases and the J gene lost 7 bases, with 9 bases spanning the gap. This CDR3 is CASPSRNEQFF. Here the CDR3 DNA reads TGTGCCAGCCCATCCCGGAATGAGCAGTTCTTC.

V usage is TRBV28 and J usage is TRBJ2-7, with TRBD2 identical over 7 bases. The J segment lost 5 bases and the V segment lost 1 base, leaving 8 bases of the junction unmatched. Per germline, CDR1 MDHEN and CDR2 SYDVKM. The CDR3 has 15 residues. This chain's CDR3 is CASSLSAGRVHEQYF. For the CDR3, the DNA is TGTGCCAGCAGTTTATCGGCAGGGAGGGTTCACGAGCAGTACTTC.

The rearrangement links TRBV19 to TRBJ1-2, with TRBD1 matching 8 bases. After removal of 4 bases from V and 9 bases from J, the junction contained 13 bases not matched to a gene. Germline V CDR1 and CDR2: LNHDA, SQIVND (reference sequence). The CDR3 consists of 15 residues. CDR3 nucleotide sequence: TGTGCCAGTAGTAGGGGACAGGCCGCGGCAGGCCGCTACACCTTC. It encodes CASSRGQAAAGRYTF.

CDR3 in amino acids: CASSYSGGGGYGYTF. DNA of the CDR3: TGTGCCAGCAGTTACTCGGGGGGGGGTGGCTATGGCTACACCTTC. The chain carries TRBV6-5 and TRBJ1-2, with D possibly matching TRBD1 (5 bases). Germline values: CDR1 MNHEY, CDR2 SVGAGI. The germline V and J ends were trimmed by 0 bases and 4 bases, with 12 bases remaining between them. The CDR3 is 15 amino acids.

The genes are TRBV18 and TRBJ2-1, with no clear D. V shed 1 base and J shed 5 bases, with 6 bases lying between them. CDR1 and CDR2 (germline): KGHSH, LQKENI. The CDR3 length is 13 residues. CDR3 sequence: CASSPLGDNEQFF. CDR3 nucleotides: TGTGCCAGCTCACCACTCGGCGACAATGAGCAGTTCTTC.

Only a few counts were recorded for this clone. The gene calls are TRBV18 and TRBJ2-6, with no clear D. Looked up from germline, CDR1 is KGHSH and CDR2 is LQKENI. This CDR3 is 15 amino acids long. V lost 3 bases to trimming and J lost 0 bases, with 6 bases between them. CDR3 in amino acids: CASSPPNSGANVLTF. In DNA form, the CDR3 reads TGTGCCAGCTCACCCCCTAACTCTGGGGCCAACGTCCTGACTTTC.

The chain joins TRBV5-4 to TRBJ2-3; 8 bases are shared with TRBD1. The CDR3 runs to 14 residues. V shed 7 bases and J 0 bases; nucleotides not matched to a gene: 4. CDR1 is SGHNT, CDR2 YYREEE, per germline (reference sequence). The DNA of the CDR3 is TGTGCCAGCGGGACAGGATCTAGCACAGATACGCAGTATTTT. Amino acids: CASGTGSSTDTQYF.

This chain links TRBV11-2 with TRBJ2-5; D gene ambiguous. This CDR3 comprises 15 residues. Looked up from germline, CDR1 is SGHAT and CDR2 is FQNNGV. V was trimmed by 4 bases and J by 2 bases, leaving 14 bases between them. CDR3 amino acids: CASSSRTGGQETQYF. CDR3 nucleotides: TGTGCCAGCAGCTCCCGGACGGGCGGACAAGAGACCCAGTACTTC.

This sequence joins TRBV28 and TRBJ1-2, with D possibly matching TRBD1 (5 bases). Trimming took off 6 bases at V and 4 bases at J, with 15 bases between the two ends. In germline, CDR1 is MDHEN, CDR2 SYDVKM. CDR3 length: 14 residues. The CDR3 nucleotides are TGTGCCAGCAGATCACTTGGGGGTGTCTATGGCTACACCTTC. This gives the protein CASRSLGGVYGYTF.

This clone was seen more than once but under ten times. This rearrangement joins TRBV11-3 to TRBJ2-2; TRBD1 might be the D (6 bases). CDR3 length: 15 amino acids. Germline CDR1 reads SGHNT; CDR2 reads YENEEA. Deletions cut 4 bases from V and 4 bases from J, with 13 bases between. This CDR3 is CASSYRAAGTGELFF. The CDR3 region has the DNA TGTGCCAGCAGCTACAGGGCCGCGGGCACCGGGGAGCTGTTTTTT. Drawing the rest from reference TRBV11-3 and TRBJ2-2, the complete variable domain is EAGVVQSPRYKIIEKKQPVAFWCNPISGHNTLYWYLQNLGQGPELLIRYENEEAVDDSQLPKDRFSAERLKGVDSTLKIQPAELGDSAVYLCASSYRAAGTGELFFGEGSRLTVL.

The chain employs TRBV9 and TRBJ1-2; TRBD1 matches 8 bases. The CDR3 contains 14 residues. V trimming: 3 bases; J trimming: 5 bases; junction bases outside the gene matches: 6. CDR1 is SGDLS, CDR2 YYNGEE, per germline. The CDR3 loop is CASSADQGAYGYTF. In nucleotides, the CDR3 is TGTGCCAGCAGCGCGGACCAGGGGGCGTATGGCTACACCTTC.

This rearrangement joins TRBV6-5 to TRBJ1-1; 9 nucleotides line up with TRBD1. V gave up 5 bases and J gave up 3 bases; unmatched junction bases: 4. Germline V gene data show CDR1 as MNHEY and CDR2 as SVGAGI. This CDR3 has 14 amino acids. Here the CDR3 reads CASSRQGGYTEAFF. DNA for the CDR3: TGTGCCAGCAGTCGACAGGGGGGGTACACTGAAGCTTTCTTT.